The 20 T cell receptor beta chains presented below share a single source sample, sequenced in a study of cytomegalovirus exposure and HLA in healthy donors. With 60 Vbeta and 13 Jbeta primers, the PCR was carried out. The assay was immunoSEQ multiplex PCR, and TCRdb's table has in-frame clones only and misses some. The sample has some 180,000 clones, 60% to 85% seen once. Input material: PBMCs. The receptors stem from a young man in good health and CMV-seronegative.

The chain carries TRBV10-1 and TRBJ2-7, with a tentative D call TRBD2 (6 bases). The V gene's germline CDR1 is WNHNN and CDR2 SYGVQD (reference sequence). CDR3 length: 14 residues. The ends were cut back, 2 bases at V and 7 bases at J, with 15 bases in the middle. CDR3 nucleotide sequence: TGCGCCAGCAGTGAGCGTGTGGGAGGTAGGGAGCAGTACTTC. Protein: CASSERVGGREQYF.

J is TRBJ2-5 and V is TRBV9; D is possibly TRBD2 (7 bases). This CDR3 has 18 residues. CDR1 and CDR2 from the germline V gene are SGDLS and YYNGEE. Trimming pared 4 bases from V and 5 bases from J, leaving 27 bases between. CDR3 region: CASSHGGGGPLNWETQYF. The DNA of the CDR3 is TGTGCCAGCAGCCATGGTGGCGGGGGCCCGCTAAACTGGGAGACCCAGTACTTC.

The chain combines TRBV6-1 with TRBJ1-2; the D is unclear. V was clipped by 2 bases and J by 2 bases, with 15 bases between them. Germline V gives CDR1 MNHNS, CDR2 SASEGT. This CDR3 has 16 residues. The CDR3 DNA reads TGTGCCAGCAGTGAAATCCCGGGAGGAAGCAACTATGGCTACACCTTC. Its protein product is CASSEIPGGSNYGYTF.

This clone was seen just once. At one boundary the junction diverges from the germline segment, which might be a read error. This sequence joins TRBV9 and TRBJ1-6, with a weak D call TRBD1 (6 bases). Per the germline V gene, CDR1 is SGDLS and CDR2 is YYNGEE. This CDR3 spans 15 amino acids. The DNA for the CDR3 is TGTGCCAACAGCGTAGGAGGGGGAGTTGAGTCACCCCTCCACTTT. Protein sequence: CANSVGGGVESPLHF.

This clone was observed a few times. The V and J genes are TRBV7-9 and TRBJ1-2; the D is unclear. V was clipped by 5 bases and J by 3 bases, with 13 bases between them. CDR3 length: 14 residues. Germline lookup yields CDR1 SEHNR and CDR2 FQNEAQ (reference sequence). The CDR3 reads CASSPQDWDYGYTF. The CDR3, as DNA: TGTGCCAGCAGCCCTCAGGATTGGGACTATGGCTACACCTTC.

The gene calls are TRBV19 and TRBJ2-3, with TRBD2 matching over 7 bases. Germline values: CDR1 LNHDA, CDR2 SQIVND (reference sequence). V lost 3 bases and J lost 4; bases outside the gene matches: 7. The CDR3 length is 15 residues. CDR3 sequence reads: CASSIGGSDSDTQYF. The DNA for the CDR3 is TGTGCCAGTAGTATCGGGGGGAGTGACTCAGATACGCAGTATTTT.

The J gene is TRBJ1-2, the V gene TRBV2, with 10 nucleotides matching TRBD1. The germline V gene has CDR1 SNHLY and CDR2 FYNNEI. This CDR3 has 16 residues. J was trimmed by 4 bases and V by 5 bases; bases with no gene match: 10. The chain's CDR3 is CASSPRGDRGIYGYTF. DNA for the CDR3: TGTGCCAGCAGTCCCAGAGGGGACAGGGGCATCTATGGCTACACCTTC.

V and J are TRBV7-9 and TRBJ2-7; D gene unclear. This CDR3 contains 15 residues. Germline V gene lookup returns CDR1 SEHNR and CDR2 FQNEAQ (reference sequence). V was cut by 1 base and J by 0 bases, with 10 bases left in between. Here the CDR3 reads CASSLGSAPSYEQYF. The DNA of the CDR3 is TGTGCCAGCAGCTTAGGCAGCGCCCCCTCCTACGAGCAGTACTTC.

The chain links TRBV5-6 to TRBJ1-6, with 8 bases identical to TRBD1. With 4 bases clipped from V and 6 bases from J, the junction kept 9 bases outside the gene matches. Germline loops: CDR1 SGHDT, CDR2 YYEEEE. There are 16 residues in the CDR3. The CDR3: CASSRWTGPFNSPLHF. The CDR3 region has the DNA TGTGCCAGCAGCAGATGGACAGGGCCTTTTAATTCACCCCTCCACTTT.

This clone is a singleton in its sample. V usage is TRBV27 and J usage is TRBJ2-1; TRBD2 is a possible D gene (5 bases). The CDR3 covers 14 residues. Trimming took 2 bases from V and 9 from J, leaving 14 bases between them. CDR1 and CDR2 (germline): MNHEY, SMNVEV (reference sequence). The CDR3 reads CASSLGLVRGEQFF. CDR3 bases: TGTGCCAGCAGTTTAGGCCTAGTACGGGGTGAGCAGTTCTTC.

The CDR3 sequence: CASSLARYNEQFF. The CDR3, as DNA: TGTGCCAGCAGTTTAGCCAGGTACAATGAGCAGTTCTTC. This chain connects TRBV27 to TRBJ2-1, with D uncertain. Deletions cut 2 bases from V and 4 bases from J, with 6 bases between. Germline assignment: CDR1 MNHEY and CDR2 SMNVEV (reference sequence). The CDR3 has 13 amino acids.

The CDR3 DNA reads as TGTGCCAGCAGCCCGATGCCGGGACAGGGGATCTATGGCTACACCTTC. Its translation is CASSPMPGQGIYGYTF. The chain carries TRBV14 and TRBJ1-2; 10 bases align to TRBD1. The J segment lost 4 bases and the V segment lost 4 bases, leaving 9 bases of the junction unmatched. This CDR3 is built from 16 residues. Germline V gene sequence: CDR1 SGHDN, CDR2 FVKESK.

V and J are TRBV5-1 and TRBJ2-5, with 12 nucleotides matching TRBD2. J gave up 5 bases and V 7 bases, and 15 bases lay outside the gene matches. The CDR3 sequence is 17 residues long. Germline CDR1 SGHRS, CDR2 YFSETQ. CDR3 DNA: TGCGCCAGCGGGCAGGGGCGACTAGCGGGAGTCGGGGAGACCCAGTACTTC. This codes for CASGQGRLAGVGETQYF.

The chain joins TRBV5-6 to TRBJ1-2; 9 nucleotides agree with TRBD1. The J segment lost 8 bases and the V segment lost 2 bases, leaving 4 bases of the junction unmatched. There are 13 residues in the CDR3. Germline loops: CDR1 SGHDT, CDR2 YYEEEE. DNA for the CDR3: TGTGCCAGCAGCTTCGGGACAGGGCCGGGCTACACCTTC. This sequence encodes CASSFGTGPGYTF.

CDR3 residues: CASSALTTGVEQYF. CDR3 DNA: TGTGCCAGCAGTGCTCTTACGACAGGGGTCGAGCAGTACTTC. This chain connects TRBV2 to TRBJ2-7, with 8 bases aligning to TRBD1. Germline CDR1 is SNHLY and CDR2 is FYNNEI. The CDR3 totals 14 residues. The V and J ends lost 4 bases and 6 bases, in that order; junction bases with no gene match: 8.

V gene TRBV4-1 combines with J gene TRBJ2-5; a possible D gene is TRBD2 (5 bases). Germline loops: CDR1 MGHRA, CDR2 YSYEKL. CDR3 length: 15 amino acids. Trimming removed 2 bases from V and 2 bases from J, with 12 bases in between. CDR3 region: CASSQPIGVQETQYF. The CDR3, as DNA: TGCGCCAGCAGCCAACCCATCGGGGTACAAGAGACCCAGTACTTC.

The V and J genes are TRBV5-1 and TRBJ2-7; unclear D gene. The germline V gene has CDR1 SGHRS and CDR2 YFSETQ. V lost 0 bases and J 5 bases, leaving 12 bases between the germline ends. The CDR3 loop spans 14 amino acids. The CDR3 reads CASSLEARGDEQYF. The CDR3 region has the DNA TGCGCCAGCAGCTTGGAGGCCCGCGGTGACGAGCAGTACTTC. Complete variable domain (other parts from reference TRBV5-1 and TRBJ2-7): KAGVTQTPRYLIKTRGQQVTLSCSPISGHRSVSWYQQTPGQGLQFLFEYFSETQRNKGNFPGRFSGRQFSNSRSEMNVSTLELGDSALYLCASSLEARGDEQYFGPGTRLTVT.

The rearrangement joins TRBV13 to TRBJ2-3; 7 bases map to TRBD1. V lost 5 bases and J lost 4; bases outside the gene matches: 9. The CDR3 runs to 15 residues. CDR1 and CDR2 (germline): PRHDT, FYEKMQ (reference sequence). The CDR3 spells CASSLTGESADTQYF. CDR3 in DNA: TGTGCCAGCAGCCTCACAGGGGAATCGGCAGATACGCAGTATTTT.

The rearrangement links TRBV4-1 to TRBJ1-2; 8 nucleotides agree with TRBD1. From germline, CDR1 is MGHRA and CDR2 YSYEKL. With 1 base clipped from V and 4 bases from J, the junction kept 5 bases outside the gene matches. The CDR3 length is 15 residues. CDR3 loop: CASSQVTGVAYGYTF. CDR3 nucleotides: TGCGCCAGCAGCCAAGTGACAGGGGTCGCCTATGGCTACACCTTC.

J is TRBJ1-6 and V is TRBV2; 7 bases align to TRBD1. The CDR3 is 15 amino acids. J was trimmed by 3 bases and V by 5 bases; bases with no gene match: 4. The germline gives CDR1 SNHLY, CDR2 FYNNEI. Written as DNA, the CDR3 is TGTGCCAGCAGTACGGACAGGATCTATAATTCACCCCTCCACTTT. It encodes CASSTDRIYNSPLHF.